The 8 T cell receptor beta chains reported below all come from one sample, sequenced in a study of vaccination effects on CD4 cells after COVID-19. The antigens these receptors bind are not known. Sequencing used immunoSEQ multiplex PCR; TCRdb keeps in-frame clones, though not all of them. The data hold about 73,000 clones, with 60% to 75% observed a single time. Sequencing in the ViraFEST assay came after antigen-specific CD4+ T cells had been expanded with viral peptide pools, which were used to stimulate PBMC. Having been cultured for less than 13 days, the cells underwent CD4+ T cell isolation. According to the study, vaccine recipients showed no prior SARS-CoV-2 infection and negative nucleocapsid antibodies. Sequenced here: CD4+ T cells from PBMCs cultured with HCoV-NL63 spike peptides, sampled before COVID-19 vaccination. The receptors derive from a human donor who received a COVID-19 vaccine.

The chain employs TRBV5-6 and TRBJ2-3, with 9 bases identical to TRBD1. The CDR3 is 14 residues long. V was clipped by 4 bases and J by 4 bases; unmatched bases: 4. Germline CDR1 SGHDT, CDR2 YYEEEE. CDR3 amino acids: CASSRGTGSDTQYF. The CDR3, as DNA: TGTGCCAGCAGCAGGGGGACAGGGTCAGATACGCAGTATTTT.

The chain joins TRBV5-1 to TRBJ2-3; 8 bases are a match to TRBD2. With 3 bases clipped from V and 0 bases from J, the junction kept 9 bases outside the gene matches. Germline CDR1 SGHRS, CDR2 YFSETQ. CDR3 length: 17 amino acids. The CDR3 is CASSSLLGGVSTDTQYF. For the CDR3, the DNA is TGCGCCAGCAGCTCTTTGCTCGGGGGGGTTAGCACAGATACGCAGTATTTT.

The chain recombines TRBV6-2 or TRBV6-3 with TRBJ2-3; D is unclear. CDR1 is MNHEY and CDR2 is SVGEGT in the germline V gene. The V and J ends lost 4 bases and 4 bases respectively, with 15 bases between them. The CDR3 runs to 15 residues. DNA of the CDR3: TGTGCCAGCAGTTTCAGCGTGGTTAGCTCAGATACGCAGTATTTT. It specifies CASSFSVVSSDTQYF.

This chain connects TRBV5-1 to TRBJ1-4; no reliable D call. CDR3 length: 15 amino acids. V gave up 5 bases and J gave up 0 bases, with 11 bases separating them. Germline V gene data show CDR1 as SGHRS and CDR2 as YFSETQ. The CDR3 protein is CASSPGGTTNEKLFF. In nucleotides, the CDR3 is TGCGCCAGCAGTCCAGGAGGGACAACTAATGAAAAACTGTTTTTT.

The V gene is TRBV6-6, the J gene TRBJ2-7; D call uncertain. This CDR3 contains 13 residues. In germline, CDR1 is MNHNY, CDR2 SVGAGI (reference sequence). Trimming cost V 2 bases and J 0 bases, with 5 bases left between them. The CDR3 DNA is TGTGCCAGCAGTTACGGGGACTCCTACGAGCAGTACGTC. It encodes CASSYGDSYEQYV.

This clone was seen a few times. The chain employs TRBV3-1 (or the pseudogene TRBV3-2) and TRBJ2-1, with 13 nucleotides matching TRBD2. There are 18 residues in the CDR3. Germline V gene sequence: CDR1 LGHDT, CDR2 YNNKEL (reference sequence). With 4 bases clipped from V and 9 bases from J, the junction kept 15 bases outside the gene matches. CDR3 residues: CASSPGLAGAANYVEQFF. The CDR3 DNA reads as TGTGCCAGCAGCCCCGGACTAGCGGGGGCCGCCAATTATGTTGAGCAGTTCTTC.

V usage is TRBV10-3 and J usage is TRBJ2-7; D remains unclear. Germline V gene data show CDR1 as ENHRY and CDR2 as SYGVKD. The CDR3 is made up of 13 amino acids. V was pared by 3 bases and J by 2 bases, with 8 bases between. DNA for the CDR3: TGTGCCATCAGTGATGGGATCACCTACGAGCAGTACGTC. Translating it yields CAISDGITYEQYV.

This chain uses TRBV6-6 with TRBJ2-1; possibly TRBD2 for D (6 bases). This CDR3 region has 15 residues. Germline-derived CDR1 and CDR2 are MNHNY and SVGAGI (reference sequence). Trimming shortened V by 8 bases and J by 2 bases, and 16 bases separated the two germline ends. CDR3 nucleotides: TGTGCCAGCCGAAACATAGCGGCTACCTACAATGAGCAGTTCTTC. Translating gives CASRNIAATYNEQFF.